These 20 T cell receptor beta chains were all obtained from the same sample, sequenced in a study of T cell responses to AZD1222 COVID-19 vaccine. TCRdb's table, derived via immunoSEQ multiplex PCR, lists solely in-frame clones and lacks some. The top ten clones hold around 27% of a sample with around 120,000 clones, around 84% of them seen once. The sequencing here drew on peripheral blood, taken 28 days after the second AZD1222 dose. The receptors were gathered from an adult who received the AZD1222 COVID-19 vaccine.

This clone occurred once. The chain has TRBV28 and TRBJ1-1; D unclear. Germline CDR1 reads MDHEN; CDR2 reads SYDVKM. This CDR3 has 14 residues. The V end was cut by 4 bases, the J end by 5 bases, with 14 bases between. CDR3 DNA sequence: TGTGCCAGCAGTTCGGCGAGGAGAGGGACTGAAGCTTTCTTT. It encodes CASSSARRGTEAFF.

The rearrangement joins TRBV12-3 or TRBV12-4 to TRBJ1-5; D is possibly TRBD1 (6 bases). This CDR3 is 13 amino acids long. V lost 6 bases and J 4 bases, leaving 10 bases between the germline ends. CDR3 DNA sequence: TGTGCCAGCAGACCCCAGGGGAATCAGCCCCAGCATTTT. Protein sequence: CASRPQGNQPQHF.

V gene TRBV1 combines with J gene TRBJ2-3; TRBD1 is the table's D call, not checked against the DNA. TRBV1 is a documented pseudogene. The CDR3 totals 16 residues. Here the CDR3 reads CTSSRGTGVGTDTQYF. In DNA form, the CDR3 reads TGCACCAGCAGCCGCGGGACAGGGGTGGGCACAGATACGCAGTATTTT.

The rearrangement joins TRBV10-3 to TRBJ2-7; 8 positions agree with TRBD1. CDR3 size: 13 residues. Unmatched junction bases numbered 5, after V lost 3 bases and J lost 7 bases. Germline CDR1 and CDR2: ENHRY and SYGVKD. In DNA form, the CDR3 reads TGTGCCATCAGTGAAAACAGGGGGAGGGAGCAGTACTTC. It codes for CAISENRGREQYF.

The chain employs TRBV4-3 and TRBJ1-1, with 11 positions matching TRBD1. This CDR3 is 15 amino acids long. The ends lost 1 base at V and 5 bases at J; junction bases unmatched: 3. Germline CDR1 is LGHNA and CDR2 is YSLEER. In DNA form, the CDR3 reads TGCGCCAGCAGCCAAGCCGGACAGGGGGCTACTGAAGCTTTCTTT. It is translated as CASSQAGQGATEAFF.

This clone has a count of ten or more. The sample holds other DNA sequences that translate to the same CDR3. The gene calls are TRBV28 and TRBJ2-7, with unresolved D. CDR1 and CDR2 (germline): MDHEN, SYDVKM. This CDR3 has 11 residues. Trimming stripped 2 bases from V and 3 bases from J, with 2 bases between. The CDR3 protein is CASSLGYEQYF. DNA for the CDR3: TGTGCCAGCAGTTTAGGCTACGAGCAGTACTTC.

The chain recombines TRBV27 with TRBJ1-1; D is perhaps TRBD1 (6 bases). CDR1 and CDR2 (germline): MNHEY, SMNVEV (reference sequence). The CDR3 runs to 15 residues. V was pared by 5 bases and J by 8 bases, with 21 bases between. DNA of the CDR3: TGTGCCAGCAGTCCGGCGGACAGATCATATATAGAAGCTTTCTTT. Translating gives CASSPADRSYIEAFF.

The chain couples TRBV18 to TRBJ1-2; the D is unclear. V lost 4 bases and J lost 8, with 23 bases in between. This CDR3 contains 16 residues. Germline V gene data show CDR1 as KGHSH and CDR2 as LQKENI. CDR3 protein: CASSLRPDGRVRGYTF. In DNA, the CDR3 is TGTGCCAGCTCACTACGCCCGGACGGAAGGGTCCGGGGCTACACCTTC.

CDR3 DNA: TGTGCCAGCTCACCCGCTGCAGGAAGGACCTACGAGCAGTACTTC. Translation: CASSPAAGRTYEQYF. The chain joins TRBV18 to TRBJ2-7, with D unclear. The V end was cut by 3 bases, the J end by 2 bases, with 14 bases between. Per the germline V gene, CDR1 is KGHSH and CDR2 is LQKENI. The CDR3 extends over 15 amino acids.

This CDR3 is CATSDHFDAGSSTDTQYF. The CDR3 DNA reads as TGTGCCACCAGTGATCACTTCGATGCTGGATCTAGCACAGATACGCAGTATTTT. The chain has TRBV24-1 and TRBJ2-3; no clear D gene. Germline-derived CDR1 and CDR2 are KGHDR and SFDVKD. This CDR3 contains 18 residues. Between the trimmed V and J ends, which lost 3 bases and 0 bases, there was a span of 18 bases.

The V gene is TRBV7-9, the J gene TRBJ1-1, with unresolved D. V shed 4 bases and J shed 3 bases, with 6 bases lying between them. CDR1 SEHNR and CDR2 FQNEAQ come from the germline V gene (reference sequence). There are 12 residues in the CDR3. CDR3 region: CASSSWDTEAFF. DNA of the CDR3: TGTGCCAGCAGCTCTTGGGACACTGAAGCTTTCTTT.

The chain has TRBV10-2 and TRBJ1-1; unclear D gene. Trimming took 5 bases from V and 0 from J, leaving 4 bases between them. CDR1 is WSHSY and CDR2 is SAAADI in the germline V gene. There are 12 residues in the CDR3. CDR3: CASSPLNTEAFF. CDR3 bases: TGCGCCAGCAGTCCCCTGAACACTGAAGCTTTCTTT.

This clone was seen only a few times. The chain employs TRBV27 and TRBJ2-2; D gene uncertain. Trimming pared 3 bases from V and 7 bases from J, leaving 12 bases between. The germline V gene encodes CDR1 MNHEY and CDR2 SMNVEV (reference sequence). The CDR3 consists of 14 residues. CDR3 protein: CASSFVGLDGELFF. In DNA, the CDR3 is TGTGCCAGCAGTTTCGTAGGTTTAGACGGGGAGCTGTTTTTT.

The V gene is TRBV4-1, the J gene TRBJ2-1; 7 bases map to TRBD2. V lost 2 bases to trimming and J lost 5 bases; unmatched junction nucleotides: 12. The CDR3 is 17 residues long. The germline V gene has CDR1 MGHRA and CDR2 YSYEKL. In DNA form, the CDR3 reads TGCGCCAGCAGCCAACTACTAGCGTACCAGTCTAACAATGAGCAGTTCTTC. Residues: CASSQLLAYQSNNEQFF.

This chain joins TRBV28 and TRBJ1-4, with 9 bases aligning to TRBD1. Germline CDR1 is MDHEN and CDR2 is SYDVKM. After removal of 6 bases from V and 4 bases from J, the junction contained 18 bases not matched to a gene. This CDR3 contains 19 residues. CDR3 amino acids: CASRPQSTGTGTGNEKLFF. CDR3 DNA sequence: TGTGCCAGCAGGCCTCAGTCCACCGGGACAGGGACGGGTAATGAAAAACTGTTTTTT.

This clone was seen just once. V and J are TRBV5-5 and TRBJ1-5, with 7 bases lining up with TRBD1. Trimming at V came to 5 bases and at J to 5 bases, leaving 10 bases not matched to a gene. Germline V gene sequence: CDR1 SGHKS, CDR2 YYEKEE (reference sequence). The CDR3 loop spans 15 amino acids. CDR3 protein: CASRPDRDDDQPQHF. In nucleotides, the CDR3 is TGTGCCAGCAGACCCGACAGGGATGACGATCAGCCCCAGCATTTT.

The chain employs TRBV5-6 and TRBJ1-1; D is unclear. V was trimmed by 0 bases and J by 5 bases, leaving 11 bases between them. The CDR3 has 14 residues. CDR1 SGHDT and CDR2 YYEEEE come from the germline V gene. As DNA, the CDR3 is TGTGCCAGCAGCTTGGTTCGAAGAGGGACTGAAGCTTTCTTT. Its translation is CASSLVRRGTEAFF.

The genes are TRBV7-9 and TRBJ1-3; the match to TRBD1 covers 8 bases. Germline V gives CDR1 SEHNR, CDR2 FQNEAQ (reference sequence). CDR3 length equals 14 residues. Trimming at V came to 1 base and at J to 4 bases, leaving 0 bases not matched to a gene. CDR3 sequence (DNA): TGTGCCAGCAGCTTAGGACAGGGGGGAAACACCATATATTTT. Translated: CASSLGQGGNTIYF.

On this clone itself: Germline is not matched at one junction end, which may reflect a read error. The genes are TRBV15 and TRBJ1-5, with D tentatively TRBD1 (5 bases). Germline V gene data show CDR1 as LNHNV and CDR2 as YYDKDF (reference sequence). The CDR3 is 14 residues long. The CDR3 loop is CATSSRSGFQPQHF. The CDR3 DNA reads as TGTGCCACCAGCTCTCGATCAGGGTTTCAGCCTCAGCATTTT.

This sequence joins TRBV5-6 and TRBJ1-2; D not certain. Germline V gene data show CDR1 as SGHDT and CDR2 as YYEEEE. V was clipped by 0 bases and J by 2 bases, with 8 bases between them. CDR3 size: 14 residues. This chain's CDR3 is CASSLATRNYGYTF. The CDR3 nucleotides read TGTGCCAGCAGCTTGGCGACGAGAAACTATGGCTACACCTTC.